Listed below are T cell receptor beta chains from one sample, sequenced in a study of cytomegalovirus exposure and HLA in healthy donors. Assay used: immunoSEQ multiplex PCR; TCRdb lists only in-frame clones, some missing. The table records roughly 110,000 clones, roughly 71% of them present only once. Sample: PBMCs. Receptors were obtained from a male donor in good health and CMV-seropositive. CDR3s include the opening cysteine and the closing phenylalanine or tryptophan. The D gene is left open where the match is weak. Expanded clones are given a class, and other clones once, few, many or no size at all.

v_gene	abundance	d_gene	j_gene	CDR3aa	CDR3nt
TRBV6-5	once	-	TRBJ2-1	CASSPGSPTGEQFF	TGTGCCAGCAGCCCGGGGAGCCCCACAGGGGAGCAGTTCTTC
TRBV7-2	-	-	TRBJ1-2	CASSVDKNYGYTF	TGTGCCAGCAGCGTCGACAAGAACTATGGCTACACCTTC
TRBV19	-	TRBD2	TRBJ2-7	CASSIGSGASYEQYF	TGTGCCAGTAGTATAGGTAGCGGGGCCTCCTACGAGCAGTACTTC
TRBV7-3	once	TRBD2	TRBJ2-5	CASSLAVEETQYF	TGTGCCAGCAGCCTAGCGGTAGAAGAGACCCAGTACTTC
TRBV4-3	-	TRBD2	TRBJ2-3	CASSQASSGAGKSTDTQYF	TGCGCCAGCAGCCAAGCCTCTTCTGGAGCGGGGAAGAGCACAGATACGCAGTATTTT
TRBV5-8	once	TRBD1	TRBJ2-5	CASSVGQGVSETQYF	TGTGCCAGCAGCGTGGGACAGGGGGTGTCTGAGACCCAGTACTTC
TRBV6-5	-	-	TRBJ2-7	CASSYSGVRAYEQYF	TGTGCCAGCAGTTACTCAGGGGTTAGGGCCTACGAGCAGTACTTC
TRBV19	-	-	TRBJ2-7	CASSIGDYVSSEQYF	TGTGCCAGTAGTATTGGAGACTATGTGTCTTCCGAGCAGTACTTC
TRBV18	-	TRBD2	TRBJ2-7	CASSAGGPYEQYF	TGTGCCAGCTCAGCGGGAGGGCCCTACGAGCAGTACTTC
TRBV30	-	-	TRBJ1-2	CAWSVPDYYGYTF	TGTGCCTGGAGTGTCCCAGACTACTATGGCTACACCTTC
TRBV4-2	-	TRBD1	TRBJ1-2	CASSQDRGQGSYGYTF	TGTGCCAGCAGCCAAGATCGGGGACAGGGGAGCTATGGCTACACCTTC
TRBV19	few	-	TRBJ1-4	CASSIEGARKLFF	TGTGCCAGTAGTATTGAAGGGGCTCGAAAACTGTTTTTT
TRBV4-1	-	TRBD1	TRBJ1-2	CASSALRDRGYTF	TGCGCCAGCAGCGCTTTACGGGACAGAGGCTACACCTTC
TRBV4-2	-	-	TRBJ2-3	CASSQGAQYTQYF	TGTGCCAGCAGCCAAGGGGCACAATATACGCAGTATTTT
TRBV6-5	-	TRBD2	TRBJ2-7	CASSYLSAGAEYEQYF	TGTGCCAGCAGTTACCTCTCAGCGGGGGCGGAATACGAGCAGTACTTC
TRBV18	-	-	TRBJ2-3	CASSPDTDTQYF	TGTGCCAGCTCACCGGACACGGATACGCAGTATTTT
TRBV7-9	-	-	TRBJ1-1	CSSSFRADEAFF	TGTTCCAGCAGCTTTAGAGCGGATGAAGCTTTCTTT
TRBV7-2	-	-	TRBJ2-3	CASSHTQDTQYF	TGTGCCAGCAGCCACACGCAAGATACGCAGTATTTT
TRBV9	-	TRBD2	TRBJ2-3	CASSSRGDRADTQYF	TGTGCCAGCAGCTCCCGGGGGGATAGGGCAGATACGCAGTATTTT
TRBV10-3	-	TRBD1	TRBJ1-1	CAISPTQGESEAFF	TGTGCCATCAGTCCCACACAGGGGGAAAGTGAAGCTTTCTTT
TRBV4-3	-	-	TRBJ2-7	CASSQGTLVAGEQYF	TGCGCCAGCAGCCAAGGGACCTTGGTTGCGGGCGAGCAGTACTTC
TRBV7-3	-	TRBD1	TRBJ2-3	CASSLGYRGDTQYF	TGTGCCAGCAGCTTAGGGTACAGGGGAGATACGCAGTATTTT
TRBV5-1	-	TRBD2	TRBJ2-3	CASSLDYGLAGTDTQYF	TGCGCCAGCAGCTTGGACTACGGACTAGCGGGCACAGATACGCAGTATTTT
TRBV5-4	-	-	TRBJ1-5	CASSLGAGDQPQHF	TGTGCCAGCAGCTTGGGGGCAGGGGATCAGCCCCAGCATTTT